This passage covers 13 T cell receptor beta chains from one sample sequenced in a study of OX40 agonist ivuxolimab in advanced cancers. TCRdb's copy holds only in-frame clones and misses some; the assay was immunoSEQ multiplex PCR. The sample carries roughly 120,000 clones, approximately 89% recorded once. The specimen was CD4+ or CD8+ T cells sorted from blood, collected in a trial of the OX40 agonist ivuxolimab. The source is an adult with an advanced solid tumor such as melanoma, head and neck, liver or kidney cancer.

The chain couples TRBV7-8 to TRBJ1-5; D gene ambiguous. Germline CDR1 reads SGHVS; CDR2 reads FQNEAQ. The germline V and J ends were trimmed by 5 bases and 2 bases, with 10 bases remaining between them. This CDR3 has 14 residues. The CDR3 region has the DNA TGTGCCAGCAGCCCCGGCAGCGGCAATCAGCCCCAGCATTTT. It specifies CASSPGSGNQPQHF. Based on the CDR3 plus reference TRBV7-8 and TRBJ1-5, the full variable domain is GAGVSQSPRYKVAKRGQDVALRCDPISGHVSLFWYQQALGQGPEFLTYFQNEAQLDKSGLPSDRFFAERPEGSVSTLKIQRTQQEDSAVYLCASSPGSGNQPQHFGDGTRLSIL.

This chain joins TRBV25-1 and TRBJ1-2, with D possibly matching TRBD1 (5 bases). CDR1 and CDR2 (germline): MGHDK, SYGVNS. V lost 5 bases to trimming and J lost 4 bases, with 17 bases between them. The CDR3 consists of 15 residues. The CDR3 nucleotides read TGTGCCAGCAGTCCCTTGGGGGAAGGGTCCTATGGCTACACCTTC. Translation: CASSPLGEGSYGYTF.

The chain has TRBV4-3 and TRBJ2-3; no definite D call. Trimming stripped 3 bases from V and 0 bases from J, with 13 bases between. There are 16 residues in the CDR3. The V gene's germline CDR1 is LGHNA and CDR2 YSLEER. The CDR3 is CASSHSARASTDTQYF. The CDR3 DNA reads TGCGCCAGCAGCCATTCGGCTCGAGCCAGCACAGATACGCAGTATTTT.

V is TRBV7-2 and J is TRBJ2-7, with D maybe TRBD2 (5 bases). V gave up 1 base and J gave up 4 bases, with 14 bases separating them. There are 15 residues in the CDR3. CDR1 and CDR2 from the germline V gene are SGHTA and FQGNSA. CDR3 sequence reads: CASSLVPARGYEQYF. The CDR3 bases are TGTGCCAGCAGCTTAGTACCAGCTCGAGGGTACGAGCAGTACTTC.

The chain recombines TRBV2 with TRBJ2-3; 7 nucleotides align to TRBD2. The V segment lost 6 bases and the J segment 2 bases; nucleotides outside the gene matches: 8. The CDR3 has 15 residues. Germline V gene data show CDR1 as SNHLY and CDR2 as FYNNEI. This chain's CDR3 is CASSVPGLSTDTQYF. DNA for the CDR3: TGTGCCAGCAGCGTACCGGGACTATCCACAGATACGCAGTATTTT.

This chain connects TRBV7-3 to TRBJ2-2; D tentatively fits TRBD1 or TRBD2 (5 bases each). Germline V gives CDR1 SGHTA, CDR2 FQGTGA. Trimming shortened V by 3 bases and J by 5 bases, and 19 bases separated the two germline ends. The CDR3 is made up of 17 amino acids. The CDR3 sequence: CASSFRDPVSGTGELFF. In DNA, the CDR3 is TGTGCCAGCAGCTTCCGGGACCCAGTCTCTGGGACCGGGGAGCTGTTTTTT.

The rearrangement joins TRBV6-1 to TRBJ1-2; a weak D match, TRBD1 (5 bases). The germline CDR1 and CDR2 sequences are MNHNS and SASEGT. V shed 5 bases and J shed 2 bases, with 9 bases lying between them. The CDR3 extends over 13 amino acids. The CDR3 protein is CASSLTENYGYTF. CDR3 sequence (DNA): TGTGCCAGCAGTTTGACAGAAAACTATGGCTACACCTTC.

V and J are TRBV19 and TRBJ2-3; TRBD2 matches at 14 bases. The germline V gene encodes CDR1 LNHDA and CDR2 SQIVND (reference sequence). V trimming: 1 base; J trimming: 8 bases; junction bases outside the gene matches: 11. The CDR3 spans 18 residues. The chain's CDR3 is CASSIVGTGTSGGGTQYF. DNA for the CDR3: TGTGCCAGTAGTATAGTAGGGACCGGGACTAGCGGGGGCGGTACGCAGTATTTT.

This clone occurred once. The V call is TRBV19, the J call TRBJ1-5, with 7 nucleotides matching TRBD1. Germline assignment: CDR1 LNHDA and CDR2 SQIVND (reference sequence). The CDR3 is 14 amino acids. With 0 bases clipped from V and 6 bases from J, the junction kept 2 bases outside the gene matches. As DNA, the CDR3 is TGTGCCAGTAGTATAGAGACAGGGCCTCAGCCCCAGCATTTT. This sequence encodes CASSIETGPQPQHF.

The gene calls are TRBV30 and TRBJ1-4; perhaps TRBD1 as D (6 bases). Germline assignment: CDR1 GTSNPN and CDR2 SVGIG (reference sequence). Trimming stripped 1 base from V and 8 bases from J, with 23 bases between. The CDR3 length is 17 residues. The CDR3 protein is CAWSDGTSANVLEKLFF. The CDR3 DNA reads as TGTGCCTGGAGTGACGGGACAAGCGCCAACGTTTTGGAAAAACTGTTTTTT.

With respect to this clone: Other DNA sequences of this sample code for an identical CDR3. The rearrangement uses TRBV2 and TRBJ1-1, with D tentatively TRBD1 (6 bases). With 7 bases removed from V and 6 bases from J, the gap between germline ends came to 21 bases. Per germline, CDR1 SNHLY and CDR2 FYNNEI. The CDR3 length is 15 residues. The CDR3 is CASIDAFGGRAEAFF. The DNA of the CDR3 is TGTGCCAGCATCGACGCCTTTGGGGGGCGGGCTGAAGCTTTCTTT. The entire variable domain, with the rest obtained from reference TRBV2 and TRBJ1-1, is as follows: EPEVTQTPSHQVTQMGQEVILRCVPISNHLYFYWYRQILGQKVEFLVSFYNNEISEKSEIFDDQFSVERPDGSNFTLKIRSTKLEDSAMYFCASIDAFGGRAEAFFGQGTRLTVV.

The V and J genes are TRBV9 and TRBJ2-7, with a weak D call TRBD1 (6 bases). V lost 0 bases to trimming and J lost 3 bases, with 10 bases between them. The CDR3 totals 14 residues. Germline-derived CDR1 and CDR2 are SGDLS and YYNGEE. CDR3 DNA sequence: TGTGCCAGCAGCGTAGGGGACATGTACTACGAGCAGTACTTC. Residues: CASSVGDMYYEQYF.

This chain uses TRBV5-1 with TRBJ1-1; TRBD1 matches 10 bases. The junction had 7 bases not matched to a gene; V was cut back by 4 bases and J by 4 bases. The CDR3 is made up of 15 amino acids. In germline, CDR1 is SGHRS, CDR2 YFSETQ. As DNA, the CDR3 is TGCGCCAGCAGCCGGACCGGGACAGGGGTCACTGAAGCTTTCTTT. Translation gives CASSRTGTGVTEAFF.